The 12 T cell receptor beta chains in this list originate from one sample, sequenced in a study of graft-versus-host responses after intestinal transplantation. Clones were sequenced by immunoSEQ multiplex PCR, and TCRdb holds only the in-frame ones, with some missing. Seen here are about 54,000 clones, under 95% observed once, and the top ten hold roughly 5.5%. Here the sequenced sample was PBMCs, taken roughly 660 days after intestinal transplant. The origin of the receptors is a human patient who received an intestinal transplant, so some T cells may come from the graft donor.

This clone came up once. The chain couples TRBV5-1 to TRBJ2-2; 8 positions agree with TRBD1. CDR3 length equals 15 residues. Germline-derived CDR1 and CDR2 are SGHRS and YFSETQ. V lost 3 bases and J lost 3; bases outside the gene matches: 4. For the CDR3, the DNA is TGCGCCAGCAGCTCGACAGGGGTTGACACCGGGGAGCTGTTTTTT. Encoded protein: CASSSTGVDTGELFF.

The chain has TRBV6-1 and TRBJ2-3, with 7 bases identical to TRBD2. V shed 7 bases, J shed 2 bases, and the junction held 9 bases outside the gene matches. The CDR3 extends over 15 amino acids. The germline V gene has CDR1 MNHNS and CDR2 SASEGT. The CDR3 DNA reads as TGTGCCAGCAACGAACCGGGACTATACACAGATACGCAGTATTTT. It encodes CASNEPGLYTDTQYF.

Remarks on this clone: Other DNA variants within this sample encode the same CDR3. The V and J genes are TRBV15 and TRBJ2-7; D uncertain. This CDR3 spans 13 amino acids. CDR1 is LNHNV, CDR2 YYDKDF, per germline (reference sequence). The V end lost 0 bases, the J end lost 3 bases, and 6 bases lay between the germline ends. DNA for the CDR3: TGTGCCACCAGCAGAGATAGTGGCTACGAGCAGTACTTC. Translating gives CATSRDSGYEQYF.

This chain connects TRBV27 to TRBJ2-7, with 11 bases that match TRBD2. There are 15 residues in the CDR3. The V gene's germline CDR1 is MNHEY and CDR2 SMNVEV (reference sequence). Unmatched junction bases numbered 3, after V lost 2 bases and J lost 3 bases. The CDR3 loop is CASSLIGTSGYEQYF. CDR3 coding DNA: TGTGCCAGCAGTTTAATAGGGACTAGCGGCTACGAGCAGTACTTC.

This clone has a handful of counts. The chain is built from TRBV10-1 and TRBJ1-1, with 7 bases lining up with TRBD1. Germline CDR1 is WNHNN and CDR2 is SYGVQD (reference sequence). CDR3 size: 12 residues. Unmatched junction bases numbered 2, after V lost 5 bases and J lost 5 bases. The CDR3 here is CASSPGGTEAFF. The CDR3 DNA reads TGCGCCAGCAGTCCAGGGGGAACTGAAGCTTTCTTT.

This clone was counted a few times. The CDR3 nucleotides read TGTGCCAGCAGCCAAGATGGGAGTGGGATGGGTACCGGCTATGGCTACACCTTC. It yields the protein CASSQDGSGMGTGYGYTF. This rearrangement joins TRBV4-2 to TRBJ1-2; no clear D. The CDR3 is made up of 18 amino acids. Trimming took 0 bases from V and 4 from J, leaving 21 bases between them. CDR1 LGHNA and CDR2 YNFKEQ come from the germline V gene.

In regard to this clone: This sample includes further DNA sequences coding for the same CDR3. This sequence joins TRBV5-1 and TRBJ1-4; no clear D gene. V was clipped by 2 bases and J by 4 bases, with 9 bases between them. The CDR3 has 14 residues. CDR1 is SGHRS, CDR2 YFSETQ, per germline. DNA of the CDR3: TGCGCCAGCAGCTTTGGACGGGGTAATGAAAAACTGTTTTTT. It codes for CASSFGRGNEKLFF.

The chain uses TRBV5-1 and TRBJ1-1; D not certain. The germline gives CDR1 SGHRS, CDR2 YFSETQ. Trimming shortened V by 4 bases and J by 4 bases, and 11 bases separated the two germline ends. This CDR3 is built from 13 residues. As DNA, the CDR3 is TGCGCCAGCAGCGGCGGGATCGGCACTGAAGCTTTCTTT. This encodes CASSGGIGTEAFF.

The chain links TRBV19 to TRBJ1-2; D is unclear. The CDR3 loop spans 14 amino acids. V was shortened by 3 bases and J by 6 bases, with 14 bases between the two germline ends. Germline V CDR1 and CDR2: LNHDA, SQIVND (reference sequence). CDR3 in amino acids: CASSMYLGFHGYTF. In DNA, the CDR3 is TGTGCCAGTAGTATGTATCTGGGATTTCATGGCTACACCTTC.

The chain has TRBV11-3 and TRBJ2-1; D remains ambiguous. Germline-derived CDR1 and CDR2 are SGHNT and YENEEA. The V end lost 0 bases, the J end lost 7 bases, and 10 bases lay between the germline ends. This CDR3 is built from 14 residues. Here the CDR3 reads CASSLDMRPNEQFF. CDR3 nucleotides: TGTGCCAGCAGCTTAGATATGAGGCCTAATGAGCAGTTCTTC.

V is TRBV2 and J is TRBJ2-7, with D hard to call. V was trimmed by 6 bases and J by 1 base, leaving 13 bases between them. This CDR3 region has 14 residues. The germline V gene encodes CDR1 SNHLY and CDR2 FYNNEI. In DNA form, the CDR3 reads TGTGCCAGCAGCCCACAAGGTACTTCCTACGAGCAGTACTTC. As protein: CASSPQGTSYEQYF.

V and J are TRBV7-9 and TRBJ1-1; D is undetermined. Trimming left V 4 bases short and J 8 bases short, with 14 bases between. CDR3 length: 13 residues. Germline V gives CDR1 SEHNR, CDR2 FQNEAQ (reference sequence). CDR3 protein: CASSSGSPAEAFF. The DNA of the CDR3 is TGTGCCAGCAGCTCAGGCTCCCCCGCGGAAGCTTTCTTT.